One TCR beta chain is described in this entry. Repertoires were generated with immunoSEQ multiplex PCR, while TCRdb's copy carries only in-frame clones and drops some. Among about 300,000 clones, roughly 89% were seen once, and the ten largest hold roughly 5.1%. This sample is drawn from a study of blood T cell repertoires in COVID-19. Germline CDR1 SGHTA, CDR2 FQGNSA. CDR3 length: 12 residues. V shed 1 base and J shed 8 bases, with 8 bases lying between them. The chain carries TRBV7-2 and TRBJ1-1; D perhaps matches TRBD1 (5 bases). The sequenced material came from peripheral blood. This receptor was taken from a man aged 35 to 55 with acute or convalescent COVID-19. The DNA of the CDR3 is TGTGCCAGCAGCTTAGGTTGGACAGAAGCTTTCTTT. It is translated as CASSLGWTEAFF. Combining the CDR3 with reference TRBV7-2 and TRBJ1-1 gives the whole variable domain GAGVSQSPSNKVTEKGKDVELRCDPISGHTALYWYRQSLGQGLEFLIYFQGNSAPDKSGLPSDRFSAERTGGSVSTLTIQRTQQEDSAVYLCASSLGWTEAFFGQGTRLTVV.